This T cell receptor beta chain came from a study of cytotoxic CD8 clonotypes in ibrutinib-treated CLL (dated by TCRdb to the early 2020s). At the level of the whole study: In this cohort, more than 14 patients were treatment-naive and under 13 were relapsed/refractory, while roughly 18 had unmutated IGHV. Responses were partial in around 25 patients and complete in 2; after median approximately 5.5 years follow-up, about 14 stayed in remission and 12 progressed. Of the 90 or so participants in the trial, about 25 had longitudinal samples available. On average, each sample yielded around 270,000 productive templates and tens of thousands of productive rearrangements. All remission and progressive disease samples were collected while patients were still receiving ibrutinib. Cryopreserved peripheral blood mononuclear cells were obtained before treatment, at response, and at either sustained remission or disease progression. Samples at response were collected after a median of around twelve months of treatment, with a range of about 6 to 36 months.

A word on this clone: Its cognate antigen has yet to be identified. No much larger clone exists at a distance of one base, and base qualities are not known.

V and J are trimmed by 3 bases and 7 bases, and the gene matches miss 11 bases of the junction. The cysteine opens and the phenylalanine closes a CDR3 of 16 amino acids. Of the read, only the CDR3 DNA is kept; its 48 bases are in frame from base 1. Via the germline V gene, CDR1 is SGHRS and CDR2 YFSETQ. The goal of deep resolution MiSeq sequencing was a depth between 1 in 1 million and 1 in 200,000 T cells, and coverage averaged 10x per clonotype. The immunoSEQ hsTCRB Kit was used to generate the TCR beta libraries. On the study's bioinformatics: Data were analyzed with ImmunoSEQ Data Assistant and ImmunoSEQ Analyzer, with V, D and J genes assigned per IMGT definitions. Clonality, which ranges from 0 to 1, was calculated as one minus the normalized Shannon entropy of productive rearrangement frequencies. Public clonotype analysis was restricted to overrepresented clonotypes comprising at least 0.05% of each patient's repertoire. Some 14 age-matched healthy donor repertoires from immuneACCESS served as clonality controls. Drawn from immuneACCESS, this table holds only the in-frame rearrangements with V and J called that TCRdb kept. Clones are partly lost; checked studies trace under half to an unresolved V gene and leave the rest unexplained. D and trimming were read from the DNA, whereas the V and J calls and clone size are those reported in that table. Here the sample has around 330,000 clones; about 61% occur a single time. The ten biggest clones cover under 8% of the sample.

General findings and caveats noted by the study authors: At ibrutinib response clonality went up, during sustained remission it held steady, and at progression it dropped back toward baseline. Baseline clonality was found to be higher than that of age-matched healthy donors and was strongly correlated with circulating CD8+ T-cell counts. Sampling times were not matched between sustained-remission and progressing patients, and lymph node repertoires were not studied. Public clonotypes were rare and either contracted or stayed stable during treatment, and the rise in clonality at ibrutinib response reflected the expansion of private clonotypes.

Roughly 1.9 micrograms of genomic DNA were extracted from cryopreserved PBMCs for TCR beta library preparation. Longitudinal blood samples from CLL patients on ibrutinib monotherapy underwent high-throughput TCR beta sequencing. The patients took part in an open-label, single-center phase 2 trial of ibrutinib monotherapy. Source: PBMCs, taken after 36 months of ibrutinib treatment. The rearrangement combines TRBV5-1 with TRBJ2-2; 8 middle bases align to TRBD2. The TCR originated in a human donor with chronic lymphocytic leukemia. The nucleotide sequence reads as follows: TGCGCCAGCAGCTGGGCGGCGGGGGGCGACGGCGGGGAGCTGTTTTTT. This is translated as CASSWAAGGDGGELFF.